This T cell receptor (beta chain) was recorded in a study of vaccination and CD4 T cells after COVID-19. Treatment described: approximately 9-day PBMC culture with coronavirus spike peptide pools or control peptides (ViraFEST assay). For ViraFEST, peptide pools expanded antigen-specific T cells, after which the TCRs were sequenced. About this clonotype itself: Its target is not known.

Scientists ran DNA taken from cultured CD4+ T cells through the Oncomine TCR Beta short-read assay for sequencing. TCRdb re-called the PCR reads with MiXCR, one entry per CDR3 protein. Of around 15,000 distinct CDR3 sequences listed, approximately 73% are singletons. The source of this sequence is a human donor who had recovered from COVID-19. Sequencing was carried out using CD4+ T cells from blood, cultured in vitro.

The CDR3 coding sequence is TGCAGTGCTAGACGAGAACAGCCTCGGACTGAAGCTTTCTTT. Translation: CSARREQPRTEAFF. The J gene is TRBJ1-1, the V gene TRBV20-1; D call uncertain. Trimming removed 2 bases from V and 5 bases from J, with 15 bases in between. Germline CDR1 is DFQATT and CDR2 is SNEGSKA (reference sequence). This CDR3 spans 14 amino acids.